This T cell receptor (beta chain) emerged from a study of regulatory T cells in long-lasting Graves disease. Building the TCR beta libraries relied on iRepertoire HTBI primers, and CDR3 regions underwent Arm-PCR. One entry per CDR3 protein results from TCRdb running MiXCR on the multiplex PCR reads. The sample has roughly 400,000 distinct CDR3 sequences; around 20% are singletons. The time point was: persistent/refractory GD, antithyroid drugs over 5 years with positive TRAb. The TCR library was prepared using RNA isolated from PBMCs. This clonotype turned up a few times. The antigen is unknown. The CDR3 has 15 residues. CDR1 and CDR2 (germline): MDHEN, SYDVKM. The junction had 4 bases not matched to a gene; V was cut back by 2 bases and J by 5 bases. Study-level findings and limits: TRBV28, TRBJ1-2 and TRBJ2-5 were segments that persistent disease favored. Few sampled subjects may have lowered accuracy.

The specimen was peripheral blood mononuclear cells (PBMCs), collected when the disease was refractory, from a patient treated with antithyroid drugs. The receptor comes from a female donor with Graves disease. The rearrangement links TRBV28 to TRBJ2-5, with 11 bases identical to TRBD2. In nucleotides, the CDR3 is TGTGCCAGCAGTTTAAGTAGCGGGAGGGCCGAGACCCAGTACTTC. It translates to CASSLSSGRAETQYF.